These 27 T cell receptor beta chains were all obtained from the same sample, sequenced in a study of cytomegalovirus exposure and HLA in healthy donors. The PCR used 60 Vbeta and 13 Jbeta primers. Clones were sequenced by immunoSEQ multiplex PCR, and TCRdb holds only the in-frame ones, with some missing. The sample carries about 200,000 clones, 70% to 85% recorded once. The sample was PBMCs. The receptor source for this set is a boy younger than 10 in good health and CMV-seronegative.

The J gene is TRBJ2-3, the V gene TRBV9; the match to TRBD2 covers 11 bases. Trimming removed 4 bases from V and 7 bases from J; junction bases left unmatched: 11. CDR1 is SGDLS, CDR2 YYNGEE, per germline. This CDR3 has 16 residues. Here the CDR3 reads CASSRRPSGGLNTQYF. CDR3 DNA sequence: TGTGCCAGCAGCCGAAGGCCTAGCGGGGGGTTAAATACGCAGTATTTT.

This rearrangement joins TRBV5-1 to TRBJ1-1; 9 bases are a match to TRBD1. From germline, CDR1 is SGHRS and CDR2 YFSETQ. Unmatched junction bases numbered 27, after V lost 3 bases and J lost 0 bases. The CDR3 sequence is 23 residues long. For the CDR3, the DNA is TGCGCCAGCAGCTGCAACCGACCTAAACGGGACAGGGAGGGAGGGGGGATGAACACTGAAGCTTTCTTT. This translates into CASSCNRPKRDREGGGMNTEAFF.

The CDR3 DNA sequence: TGTGCCAGCAGCTTATCTAGCGGGGGGCAAGGCTCCTACAATGAGCAGTTCTTC. Protein sequence: CASSLSSGGQGSYNEQFF. The chain has TRBV7-6 and TRBJ2-1, with 11 bases matching TRBD2. The CDR3 consists of 18 residues. V lost 2 bases to trimming and J lost 0 bases; unmatched junction nucleotides: 6. Per germline, CDR1 SGHVS and CDR2 FNYEAQ.

The chain links TRBV2 to TRBJ2-7, with D uncertain. From germline, CDR1 is SNHLY and CDR2 FYNNEI. Trimming shortened V by 1 base and J by 10 bases, and 17 bases separated the two germline ends. The CDR3 extends over 14 amino acids. CDR3 DNA sequence: TGTGCCAGCAGTGAAGTTCCAACTCCGCCAATACAGTACTTC. Translation: CASSEVPTPPIQYF.

This rearrangement joins TRBV10-3 to TRBJ2-7; TRBD1 agrees at 9 bases. The V gene end was trimmed by 8 bases and the J gene end by 5 bases; junction bases not matched to a gene: 7. The CDR3 length is 13 residues. Germline V gene data show CDR1 as ENHRY and CDR2 as SYGVKD. CDR3: CAIPGQGNNEQYF. DNA for the CDR3: TGTGCCATCCCTGGACAGGGGAATAACGAGCAGTACTTC.

This clone came up a few times. At the DNA level, this CDR3 is encoded by other sequences in the same sample as well. This chain links TRBV5-4 with TRBJ1-1; the match to TRBD1 covers 7 bases. Germline V CDR1 and CDR2: SGHNT, YYREEE (reference sequence). V shed 5 bases, J shed 0 bases, and the junction held 4 bases outside the gene matches. The CDR3 extends over 14 amino acids. CDR3 sequence reads: CASSLGTVNTEAFF. CDR3 sequence (DNA): TGTGCCAGCAGTTTAGGGACAGTGAACACTGAAGCTTTCTTT.

The chain combines TRBV21-1 with TRBJ2-3; TRBD2 is taken as the D call from the table, unchecked against the DNA. TRBV21-1 is given as a pseudogene. The length of the CDR3 is 18 residues. Here the CDR3 reads CASSKATSCEGWTDTQYF. For the CDR3, the DNA is TGTGCCAGCAGCAAAGCGACTAGCTGTGAGGGGTGGACAGATACGCAGTATTTT.

The genes are TRBV9 and TRBJ2-7; possibly TRBD2 for D (7 bases). Germline assignment: CDR1 SGDLS and CDR2 YYNGEE. The CDR3 totals 14 residues. V dropped 3 bases and J dropped 7 bases, with 17 bases sitting between them. The DNA of the CDR3 is TGTGCCAGCAGCGCCCGGGGGCGCGGGGGTGAGCAGTACTTC. Translation: CASSARGRGGEQYF.

CDR3 sequence reads: CASTDQGVGFEQYF. CDR3 nucleotide sequence: TGTGCCAGCACCGACCAGGGCGTCGGGTTCGAGCAGTACTTC. The rearrangement links TRBV2 to TRBJ2-7; TRBD1 might be the D (5 bases). CDR1 and CDR2 (germline): SNHLY, FYNNEI. Trimming took 7 bases from V and 6 from J, leaving 19 bases between them. The CDR3 extends over 14 amino acids.

The V and J genes are TRBV19 and TRBJ2-7; D is possibly TRBD2 (6 bases). Germline V gene lookup returns CDR1 LNHDA and CDR2 SQIVND (reference sequence). The CDR3 has 13 amino acids. With 3 bases removed from V and 5 bases from J, the gap between germline ends came to 11 bases. CDR3 DNA sequence: TGTGCCAGTAGTATTGGAGGGGAGGACGAGCAGTACTTC. This sequence encodes CASSIGGEDEQYF.

This sequence joins TRBV7-2 and TRBJ1-5; 7 nucleotides line up with TRBD1. Germline CDR1 is SGHTA and CDR2 is FQGNSA. The CDR3 consists of 15 residues. Unmatched junction bases numbered 8, after V lost 5 bases and J lost 4 bases. CDR3 sequence reads: CASSAQGLGNQPQHF. CDR3 bases: TGTGCCAGCAGCGCACAGGGGCTAGGAAATCAGCCCCAGCATTTT.

The chain carries TRBV6-6 and TRBJ1-1; tentatively, D is TRBD1 (6 bases). Germline V lookup: CDR1 MNHNY, CDR2 SVGAGI (reference sequence). Trimming cost V 2 bases and J 4 bases, with 11 bases left between them. The CDR3 spans 14 residues. Written as DNA, the CDR3 is TGTGCCAGCAGTTACGGGGGCGCGGGCACTGAAGCTTTCTTT. Encoded protein: CASSYGGAGTEAFF.

As for this clone: A read error may produce the germline difference seen at one junction end. The genes are TRBV7-7 and TRBJ1-3; no firm D call. Germline V gives CDR1 SSHAT, CDR2 FNYEAQ (reference sequence). This CDR3 has 13 residues. The CDR3 reads CASSRSGGNTIYF. The CDR3 nucleotides are TGTGCTAGCAGCCGCAGCGGTGGAAACACCATATATTTT.

V is TRBV5-4 and J is TRBJ2-3, with TRBD2 matching 10 bases. V dropped 4 bases and J dropped 5; count of bases not matched to a gene: 7. The germline CDR1 and CDR2 sequences are SGHNT and YYREEE (reference sequence). The CDR3 is 15 residues long. CDR3 amino acids: CASSGAGGPRDTQYF. CDR3 DNA: TGTGCCAGCAGCGGAGCGGGGGGGCCCCGAGATACGCAGTATTTT.

The CDR3 DNA sequence: TGTGCCAGCACCCCGGGACAGGGGTGGGTTTTAGGGCACACTGAAGCTTTCTTT. This codes for CASTPGQGWVLGHTEAFF. The chain couples TRBV27 to TRBJ1-1; TRBD1 agrees at 10 bases. Per the germline V gene, CDR1 is MNHEY and CDR2 is SMNVEV (reference sequence). V lost 7 bases to trimming and J lost 3 bases; unmatched junction nucleotides: 17. This CDR3 spans 18 amino acids.

The J gene is TRBJ2-1, the V gene TRBV29-1; D unresolved. The CDR3 extends over 18 amino acids. The germline CDR1 and CDR2 sequences are SQVTM and ANQGSEA. V lost 0 bases, J lost 3 bases, and 21 bases lay in between. DNA for the CDR3: TGCAGCGTTGAAGACTCCATAATCCCCGGCCAGCGCTACAATGAGCAGTTCTTC. Its translation: CSVEDSIIPGQRYNEQFF.

The rearrangement uses TRBV4-2 and TRBJ2-5; the match to TRBD2 covers 9 bases. The assigned J gene may be wrong: the sequence end matches TRBJ2-7 better. CDR3 length: 19 amino acids. CDR1 is LGHNA and CDR2 is YNFKEQ in the germline V gene. CDR3 sequence (DNA): TGTGCCAGCAGCCAAGATAACGGGCGGGGGGGACGAGACGGCTACGAGCAGTACTTC. Translation: CASSQDNGRGGRDGYEQYF.

The chain combines TRBV7-9 with TRBJ1-1; 7 bases match TRBD1. The CDR3 totals 15 residues. CDR1 and CDR2 from the germline V gene are SEHNR and FQNEAQ (reference sequence). V lost 0 bases to trimming and J lost 0 bases; unmatched junction nucleotides: 1. The CDR3 here is CASSLAGQLNTEAFF. The CDR3 DNA is TGTGCCAGCAGCTTAGCGGGACAGCTGAACACTGAAGCTTTCTTT.

The genes are TRBV9 and TRBJ2-3; 12 bases fit TRBD2. Germline V gene sequence: CDR1 SGDLS, CDR2 YYNGEE. The CDR3 is 18 amino acids. Trimming at V came to 4 bases and at J to 6 bases, leaving 15 bases not matched to a gene. CDR3 nucleotides: TGTGCCAGCAGCCCCCGAGGCCTAGCGGGGGGGCCGGAGGATACGCAGTATTTT. The encoded protein is CASSPRGLAGGPEDTQYF.

This clone has just a few counts. This sequence joins TRBV28 and TRBJ1-2; possibly TRBD1 for D (6 bases). This CDR3 comprises 13 residues. The V gene's germline CDR1 is MDHEN and CDR2 SYDVKM. V dropped 5 bases and J dropped 7 bases, with 14 bases sitting between them. Written as DNA, the CDR3 is TGTGCCAGCAGTATCTACAGGGAAAGTGGCTACACCTTC. Residues: CASSIYRESGYTF.

V and J are TRBV27 and TRBJ2-7; 7 bases fit TRBD1. The CDR3 contains 13 residues. Germline-derived CDR1 and CDR2 are MNHEY and SMNVEV (reference sequence). V lost 6 bases, J lost 0 bases, and 2 bases stayed unmatched. The DNA for the CDR3 is TGTGCCAGCAGGAGGGACAGCTCCTACGAGCAGTACTTC. This gives the protein CASRRDSSYEQYF.

The sample holds one count of this clone. The rearrangement joins TRBV7-9 to TRBJ2-3, with D possibly being TRBD2 (7 bases). Germline V gives CDR1 SEHNR, CDR2 FQNEAQ (reference sequence). With 6 bases removed from V and 3 bases from J, the gap between germline ends came to 16 bases. The CDR3 extends over 15 amino acids. Here the CDR3 DNA reads TGTGCCAGCAGATTCGGGGGGCCCGGTACAGATACGCAGTATTTT. It specifies CASRFGGPGTDTQYF. Together with reference TRBV7-9 and TRBJ2-3, the CDR3 gives the full variable domain: DTGVSQNPRHKITKRGQNVTFRCDPISEHNRLYWYRQTLGQGPEFLTYFQNEAQLEKSRLLSDRFSAERPKGSFSTLEIQRTEQGDSAMYLCASRFGGPGTDTQYFGPGTRLTVL.

The chain has TRBV7-2 and TRBJ1-1; D is undetermined. V lost 5 bases and J 0 bases, leaving 13 bases between the germline ends. The germline V gene encodes CDR1 SGHTA and CDR2 FQGNSA. CDR3 length: 15 residues. The CDR3 region has the DNA TGTGCCAGCAGCCCAGGTAGCGGATTGAACACTGAAGCTTTCTTT. This codes for CASSPGSGLNTEAFF. The full variable domain, completed using reference TRBV7-2 and TRBJ1-1, is GAGVSQSPSNKVTEKGKDVELRCDPISGHTALYWYRQSLGQGLEFLIYFQGNSAPDKSGLPSDRFSAERTGGSVSTLTIQRTQQEDSAVYLCASSPGSGLNTEAFFGQGTRLTVV.

The chain uses TRBV7-3 and TRBJ2-3; 8 bases align to TRBD2. The V gene's germline CDR1 is SGHTA and CDR2 FQGTGA. The CDR3 has 16 residues. J gave up 1 base and V 5 bases, and 8 bases lay outside the gene matches. CDR3 coding DNA: TGTGCCAGCAGCACTCGGGGGGGCCTAGGCACAGATACGCAGTATTTT. Protein sequence: CASSTRGGLGTDTQYF.

This chain joins TRBV7-9 and TRBJ2-1, with D unresolved. CDR1 SEHNR and CDR2 FQNEAQ come from the germline V gene (reference sequence). This CDR3 has 13 amino acids. Trimming stripped 5 bases from V and 4 bases from J, with 9 bases between. The CDR3 region has the DNA TGTGCCAGCAGCCGTACTACATACAATGAGCAGTTCTTC. Translation gives CASSRTTYNEQFF.

This clone was counted a few times. The J gene is TRBJ1-2, the V gene TRBV27; a possible D gene is TRBD1 (6 bases). CDR3 size: 15 residues. V lost 8 bases to trimming and J lost 0 bases, with 16 bases between them. Germline loops: CDR1 MNHEY, CDR2 SMNVEV (reference sequence). Written as DNA, the CDR3 is TGTGCCAGCTCTCCCGGGACACGCGCTAACTATGGCTACACCTTC. Protein product: CASSPGTRANYGYTF.

The chain combines TRBV5-5 with TRBJ2-3; 8 positions agree with TRBD2. This CDR3 spans 18 amino acids. With V trimmed by 4 bases and J by 3 bases, 16 bases remained unmatched. CDR1 is SGHKS, CDR2 YYEKEE, per germline (reference sequence). The CDR3 coding sequence is TGTGCCAGCAGCCCAGCTTCTCCGGTACTAGCGGATACAGATACGCAGTATTTT. Amino acid sequence: CASSPASPVLADTDTQYF.